A single sample is the source of the 20 T cell receptor beta chains below, sequenced in a study of T cells after yellow fever vaccination. MiXCR, run by TCRdb on the 5' RACE reads, gives a single entry per CDR3 protein. The profile shows around 100,000 distinct CDR3 sequences, around 8% of them singletons. This specimen consisted of CD8+ T cells sorted from PBMCs, obtained 45 days after the yellow fever booster vaccination. The source is a young man who received the YFV17D yellow fever vaccine.

This clonotype was seen only a few times. V is TRBV30 and J is TRBJ2-7; 9 bases map to TRBD1. CDR3 size: 14 residues. Germline trimming cut 6 bases from V and 2 bases from J; bases unmatched to any gene: 8. Germline V gene lookup returns CDR1 GTSNPN and CDR2 SVGIG (reference sequence). CDR3 nucleotides: TGTGCCTGCAACCCGGGACAGGGTGCCTACGAGCAGTACTTC. Amino acid sequence: CACNPGQGAYEQYF.

The CDR3 reads CSAQTSGRAGTQYF. In DNA, the CDR3 is TGCAGTGCGCAGACTAGCGGGAGGGCGGGTACGCAGTATTTT. The genes are TRBV20-1 and TRBJ2-3, with 14 bases that match TRBD2. The CDR3 totals 14 residues. V was pared by 6 bases and J by 8 bases, with 7 bases of the junction left unmatched. Germline V lookup: CDR1 DFQATT, CDR2 SNEGSKA (reference sequence).

In this sample, this clonotype turned up many times. CDR3 coding DNA: TGTGCCAGCAGCTTAGCTCCAGTAGGGAGAGAGACCCAGTACTTC. It codes for CASSLAPVGRETQYF. This chain joins TRBV7-2 and TRBJ2-5; D perhaps matches TRBD2 (5 bases). The CDR3 is 15 residues long. Trimming removed 0 bases from V and 4 bases from J, with 12 bases in between. Germline V gene data show CDR1 as SGHTA and CDR2 as FQGNSA.

This clonotype was seen many times. The chain is built from TRBV4-3 and TRBJ2-1, with 10 bases matching TRBD2. Looked up from germline, CDR1 is LGHNA and CDR2 is YSLEER. The CDR3 loop spans 17 amino acids. J gave up 4 bases and V 0 bases, and 6 bases lay outside the gene matches. Here the CDR3 reads CASSQDTTAGGYNEQFF. The CDR3 DNA is TGCGCCAGCAGCCAAGATACGACAGCGGGGGGGTACAATGAGCAGTTCTTC.

This clonotype was picked up many times. V usage is TRBV6-1 and J usage is TRBJ2-3; D call uncertain. The V gene lost 6 bases and the J gene lost 2 bases, with 12 bases spanning the gap. The CDR3 length is 14 residues. Germline V gene data show CDR1 as MNHNS and CDR2 as SASEGT. The CDR3 sequence is CASSFQSPTDTQYF. The CDR3 nucleotides are TGTGCCAGCAGCTTCCAGTCCCCCACAGATACGCAGTATTTT.

The sample holds a few counts of this clonotype. This chain connects TRBV20-1 to TRBJ2-7; TRBD2 is a possible D gene (5 bases). Between the trimmed V and J ends, which lost 3 bases and 3 bases, there was a span of 9 bases. Looked up from germline, CDR1 is DFQATT and CDR2 is SNEGSKA (reference sequence). The length of the CDR3 is 12 residues. CDR3 residues: CSARITSYEQYF. DNA for the CDR3: TGCAGTGCTAGGATTACTAGCTACGAGCAGTACTTC.

This clonotype has only a few counts. The rearrangement joins TRBV28 to TRBJ2-7; TRBD2 is a possible D gene (5 bases). Between the trimmed V and J ends, which lost 4 bases and 2 bases, there was a span of 12 bases. CDR1 and CDR2 (germline): MDHEN, SYDVKM. The length of the CDR3 is 14 residues. Here the CDR3 reads CASSSSREAYEQYF. In nucleotides, the CDR3 is TGTGCCAGCAGTTCTAGCCGGGAAGCCTACGAGCAGTACTTC.

The J gene is TRBJ1-3, the V gene TRBV10-2; D gene uncertain. Germline V lookup: CDR1 WSHSY, CDR2 SAAADI. The CDR3 length is 14 residues. The ends were cut back, 3 bases at V and 0 bases at J, with 6 bases in the middle. In DNA, the CDR3 is TGCGCCAGCAGTGACACCGGCTCTGGAAACACCATATATTTT. This gives the protein CASSDTGSGNTIYF.

This clonotype was observed many times. This chain joins TRBV15 and TRBJ1-5; no definite D call. The CDR3 sequence is 12 residues long. The germline V gene has CDR1 LNHNV and CDR2 YYDKDF (reference sequence). V lost 8 bases and J lost 1, with 6 bases in between. The CDR3 reads CATGISNQPQHF. The DNA of the CDR3 is TGTGCCACCGGTATAAGCAATCAGCCCCAGCATTTT.

This clonotype was seen ten or more times. The rearrangement links TRBV9 to TRBJ2-3; D perhaps matches TRBD2 (6 bases). The germline V and J ends were trimmed by 4 bases and 4 bases, with 25 bases remaining between them. Germline V gene sequence: CDR1 SGDLS, CDR2 YYNGEE. This CDR3 has 18 residues. CDR3 nucleotides: TGTGCCAGCAGCCCCGGGACTTCGCGCTACTCTGAAGCAGATACGCAGTATTTT. Amino acids: CASSPGTSRYSEADTQYF.

In this sample, this clonotype turned up many times. The chain carries TRBV12-3 or TRBV12-4 and TRBJ2-7; 11 positions match TRBD2. Unmatched junction bases numbered 3, after V lost 5 bases and J lost 9 bases. This CDR3 has 12 residues. CDR3 residues: CASSATSGRQYF. Here the CDR3 DNA reads TGTGCCAGCAGTGCAACTAGCGGGAGGCAGTACTTC.

The sample holds many counts of this clonotype. The V and J genes are TRBV20-1 and TRBJ2-1, with 7 nucleotides matching TRBD2. V was pared by 0 bases and J by 7 bases, with 15 bases of the junction left unmatched. The CDR3 is 17 amino acids. Germline V gene data show CDR1 as DFQATT and CDR2 as SNEGSKA (reference sequence). CDR3: CSARDRGRREQWNEQFF. For the CDR3, the DNA is TGCAGTGCTAGAGATCGAGGAAGGCGGGAGCAGTGGAATGAGCAGTTCTTC.

This clonotype was counted many times. The chain employs TRBV9 and TRBJ2-5; 8 bases align to TRBD1. The CDR3 loop spans 14 amino acids. CDR1 is SGDLS, CDR2 YYNGEE, per germline. The V segment lost 4 bases and the J segment 1 base; nucleotides outside the gene matches: 3. Written as DNA, the CDR3 is TGTGCCAGCAGCCCGGGACAGGCCCAAGAGACCCAGTACTTC. Translating gives CASSPGQAQETQYF.

This clonotype was seen more than once but under ten times. V and J are TRBV5-4 and TRBJ1-1; D is possibly TRBD1 (5 bases). Germline values: CDR1 SGHNT, CDR2 YYREEE (reference sequence). This CDR3 region has 15 residues. Trimming left V 0 bases short and J 1 base short, with 10 bases between. The CDR3 reads CASSLEGLGNTEAFF. In DNA, the CDR3 is TGTGCCAGCAGCTTGGAGGGGTTAGGGAACACTGAAGCTTTCTTT.

This clonotype was observed at least ten times. The chain uses TRBV20-1 and TRBJ2-4; possible D gene TRBD2, 5 bases. The CDR3 consists of 16 residues. Germline V gene data show CDR1 as DFQATT and CDR2 as SNEGSKA (reference sequence). V was trimmed by 3 bases and J by 2 bases, leaving 17 bases between them. The CDR3 here is CSARLGPYGTKNIQYF. The CDR3 nucleotides read TGCAGTGCTAGGCTCGGACCCTACGGGACCAAAAACATTCAGTACTTC.

This clonotype was counted at least ten times. The chain couples TRBV20-1 to TRBJ2-3, with D possibly being TRBD1 (5 bases). The V end lost 6 bases, the J end lost 1 base, and 20 bases lay between the germline ends. The germline V gene encodes CDR1 DFQATT and CDR2 SNEGSKA (reference sequence). This CDR3 contains 16 residues. Here the CDR3 DNA reads TGCAGTGCGAGGCCCCGGATGGGGCTGGGCACAGATACGCAGTATTTT. Its translation: CSARPRMGLGTDTQYF.

At least ten counts were recorded for this clonotype. The chain couples TRBV15 to TRBJ2-5; a possible D gene is TRBD2 (5 bases). Germline-derived CDR1 and CDR2 are LNHNV and YYDKDF (reference sequence). The CDR3 spans 16 residues. Between the trimmed V and J ends, which lost 1 base and 5 bases, there was a span of 17 bases. This chain's CDR3 is CATSRGYEASGETQYF. CDR3 nucleotides: TGTGCCACCAGCAGAGGCTATGAGGCCTCGGGGGAGACCCAGTACTTC.

This clonotype was picked up many times. This rearrangement joins TRBV6-6 to TRBJ2-1; no clear D. V dropped 2 bases and J dropped 10 bases, with 9 bases sitting between them. Germline-derived CDR1 and CDR2 are MNHNY and SVGAGI (reference sequence). The CDR3 runs to 12 residues. The CDR3 region has the DNA TGTGCCAGCAGTTACCGGTCTGGGGAGCAGTTCTTC. Encoded protein: CASSYRSGEQFF.

This clonotype was observed at least ten times. J is TRBJ1-1 and V is TRBV7-9; 9 bases align to TRBD1. Germline V gene sequence: CDR1 SEHNR, CDR2 FQNEAQ (reference sequence). CDR3 length: 15 residues. The V segment lost 5 bases and the J segment 4 bases; nucleotides outside the gene matches: 8. CDR3 in amino acids: CASSAEQGARTEAFF. In nucleotides, the CDR3 is TGTGCCAGCAGCGCAGAACAGGGGGCGCGCACTGAAGCTTTCTTT.

This clonotype was seen a few times. The chain joins TRBV5-4 to TRBJ2-7; 11 nucleotides agree with TRBD1. Germline V gene data show CDR1 as SGHNT and CDR2 as YYREEE (reference sequence). After removal of 1 base from V and 4 bases from J, the junction contained 13 bases not matched to a gene. The CDR3 runs to 18 residues. CDR3: CASSLRDRGGMVRYEQYF. CDR3 nucleotides: TGTGCCAGCAGCTTGCGGGACAGGGGGGGTATGGTAAGATACGAGCAGTACTTC. Full variable domain (rest looked up from reference TRBV5-4 and TRBJ2-7): ETGVTQSPTHLIKTRGQQVTLRCSSQSGHNTVSWYQQALGQGPQFIFQYYREEENGRGNFPPRFSGLQFPNYSSELNVNALELDDSALYLCASSLRDRGGMVRYEQYFGPGTRLTVT.